This T cell receptor beta chain was captured in a study of blood T cell repertoires in COVID-19. The CDR3 consists of 15 residues. Germline lookup yields CDR1 SGHAT and CDR2 FQNNGV. V shed 1 base and J shed 1 base, with 10 bases lying between them. Under the authors' procedure: Estimation of nucleated cell counts relied on the amplification of reference gene primers. Method: immunoSEQ multiplex PCR; TCRdb's copy keeps in-frame clones and lacks some. V, J and clone size derive from that table, while D and trimming were established from the DNA sequence. The table lists 200,000 to 250,000 clones, less than 90% of them singletons.

The clonotype was recovered from a woman in her 50s in a cohort exposed to, infected with or recovered from COVID-19 (not recorded which). The chain joins TRBV11-2 to TRBJ1-1; no clear D. What was sequenced was PBMCs or T cells enriched from blood (not recorded which). The CDR3 sequence is CASSLGRVWNTEAFF. CDR3 coding DNA: TGTGCCAGCAGCTTAGGTCGCGTTTGGAACACTGAAGCTTTCTTT.